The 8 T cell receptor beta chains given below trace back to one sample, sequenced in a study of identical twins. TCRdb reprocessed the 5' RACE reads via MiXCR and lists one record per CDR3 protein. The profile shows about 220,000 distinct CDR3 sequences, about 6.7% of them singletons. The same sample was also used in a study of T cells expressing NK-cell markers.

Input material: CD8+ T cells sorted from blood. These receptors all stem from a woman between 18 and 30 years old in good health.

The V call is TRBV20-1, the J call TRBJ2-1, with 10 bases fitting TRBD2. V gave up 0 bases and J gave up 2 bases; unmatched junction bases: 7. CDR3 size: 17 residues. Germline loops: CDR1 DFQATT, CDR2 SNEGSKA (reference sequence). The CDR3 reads CSARDLLTSGPYNEQFF. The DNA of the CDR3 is TGCAGTGCTAGAGACCTCCTGACTAGCGGGCCCTACAATGAGCAGTTCTTC.

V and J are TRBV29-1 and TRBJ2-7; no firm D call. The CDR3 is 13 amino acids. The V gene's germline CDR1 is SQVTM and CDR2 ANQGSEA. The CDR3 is CSGAMAGPYEQYF. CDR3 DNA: TGCAGTGGAGCCATGGCAGGACCTTACGAGCAGTACTTC.

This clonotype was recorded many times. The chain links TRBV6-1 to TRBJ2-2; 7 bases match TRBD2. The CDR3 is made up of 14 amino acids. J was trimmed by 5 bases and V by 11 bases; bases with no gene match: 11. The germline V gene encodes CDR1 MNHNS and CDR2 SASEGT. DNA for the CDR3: TGTGCCCACGCTGTGGGGGGAGGGACCGGGGAGCTGTTTTTT. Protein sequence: CAHAVGGGTGELFF.

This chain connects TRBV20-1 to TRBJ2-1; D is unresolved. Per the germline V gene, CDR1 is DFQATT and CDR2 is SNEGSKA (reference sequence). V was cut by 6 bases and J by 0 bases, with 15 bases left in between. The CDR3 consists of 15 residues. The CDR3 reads CSAPSGRSSYNEQFF. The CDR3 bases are TGCAGTGCCCCCTCGGGCCGAAGCTCCTACAATGAGCAGTTCTTC.

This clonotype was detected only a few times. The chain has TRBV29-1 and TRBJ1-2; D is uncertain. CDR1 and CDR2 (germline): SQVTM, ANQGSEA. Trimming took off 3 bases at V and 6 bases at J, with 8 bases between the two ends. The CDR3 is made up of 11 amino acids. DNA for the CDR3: TGCAGCGTTGATTCCGGGCATGGCTACACCTTC. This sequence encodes CSVDSGHGYTF.

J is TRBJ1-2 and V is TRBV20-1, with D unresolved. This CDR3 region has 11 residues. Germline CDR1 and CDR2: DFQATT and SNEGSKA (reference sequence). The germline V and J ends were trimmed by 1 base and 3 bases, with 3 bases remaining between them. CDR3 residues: CSARGDYGYTF. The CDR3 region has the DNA TGCAGTGCTAGAGGGGACTATGGCTACACCTTC.

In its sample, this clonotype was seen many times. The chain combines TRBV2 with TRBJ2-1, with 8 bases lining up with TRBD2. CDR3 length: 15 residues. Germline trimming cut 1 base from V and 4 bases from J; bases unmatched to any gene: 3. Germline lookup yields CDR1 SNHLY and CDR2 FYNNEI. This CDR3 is CASSEVPSGYNEQFF. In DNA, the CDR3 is TGTGCCAGCAGTGAAGTACCTAGCGGGTACAATGAGCAGTTCTTC.

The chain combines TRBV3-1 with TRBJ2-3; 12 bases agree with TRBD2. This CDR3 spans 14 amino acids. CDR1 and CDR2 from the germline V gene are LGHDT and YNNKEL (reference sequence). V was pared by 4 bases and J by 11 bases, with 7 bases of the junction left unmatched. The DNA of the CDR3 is TGTGCCAGCAGCCCGTGGACTAGCGGGGAAGGGCAGTATTTT. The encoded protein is CASSPWTSGEGQYF.